The clone carrying this TCR beta chain was found many times. The antigen is not known. Together with a sample-barcoded 5' primer, a J-beta primer mix was included in a second PCR lasting roughly 6 to 12 cycles. In TCRdb, the 5' RACE reads were re-called with MiXCR into one record per CDR3 protein. The sample carries about 510,000 distinct CDR3 sequences, about 29% recorded once. The sample originates from a study of blood T cells in healthy people across ages. The study's findings and limits: It was the long-lived donors that had more naive CD4+ cells and higher diversity than aged donors.

Trimming removed 4 bases at V and 0 bases at J, with 6 bases between. CDR1 is SNHLY, CDR2 FYNNEI, per germline. This CDR3 contains 13 residues. This sample also appeared in a second study, on T cells of mothers and their children. From that report: Mothers yielded over 8 million CDR3 reads, children several million each.

The specimen sequenced was blood. The TCR was taken from a boy younger than 10 in good health. The chain combines TRBV2 with TRBJ1-1; D is unclear. CDR3 nucleotides: TGTGCCAGCAGTGGGGAAATGAACACTGAAGCTTTCTTT. Amino acid sequence: CASSGEMNTEAFF. Together with reference TRBV2 and TRBJ1-1, the CDR3 gives the full variable domain: EPEVTQTPSHQVTQMGQEVILRCVPISNHLYFYWYRQILGQKVEFLVSFYNNEISEKSEIFDDQFSVERPDGSNFTLKIRSTKLEDSAMYFCASSGEMNTEAFFGQGTRLTVV.